This T cell receptor beta chain is from a study of CD8+CD57+ T cells in acquired aplastic anemia. Study in general: The DNA of sorted CD4+ and CD8+ cells averaged around 3 ug.

Patients sequenced had flow cytometry evidence of CD8+CD57+ cell expansion. At blood sampling, none of the patients had yet received therapy. In regard to this clonotype: Its antigen is as yet unknown.

Study-level findings and limits: Overlap between patients and controls comprised roughly 28 CD8+ CDR3 sequences. The study found no significant CD8+ Simpson's diversity difference between patients and controls.

Trimming removed 10 bases at V and 8 bases at J, with 12 bases between. From germline, CDR1 is ENHRY and CDR2 SYGVKD. The CDR3 covers 11 residues. According to the study, genomic DNA was the template for TCR beta VDJ and CDR3 profiling. TCRdb reprocessed the reads via MiXCR and lists one record per CDR3 protein. The data contain approximately 300,000 distinct CDR3 sequences, 45% to 65% of them singletons. The rearrangement links TRBV10-3 to TRBJ2-1; no clear D. The sequence was obtained from a human donor with aplastic anemia. The material sequenced was sorted CD4+, CD8+, or CD8+CD57+ T cells (not recorded which) from PBMCs. The CDR3 nucleotides read TGTGCCACCAGAGACGTGTATGAGCAGTTCTTC. Residues: CATRDVYEQFF.